This T cell receptor beta chain was obtained from a study of OX40 agonist ivuxolimab in advanced cancers. The J segment lost 2 bases and the V segment lost 0 bases, leaving 6 bases of the junction unmatched. CDR3 length: 16 residues. Germline CDR1 SGHTA, CDR2 FQGNSA. Generated by immunoSEQ multiplex PCR, the TCRdb table keeps only in-frame clones and is missing some. Of 130,000 or so clones detected, over 75% appear once; the ten largest clones hold about 1%. The source material was CD4+ or CD8+ T cells sorted from blood, sampled in a trial of the OX40 agonist ivuxolimab. The rearrangement joins TRBV7-2 to TRBJ2-7, with TRBD2 identical over 8 bases. The source is an adult with an advanced solid tumor such as melanoma, head and neck, liver or kidney cancer. The CDR3 reads CASSLASSGTAYEQYF. The DNA of the CDR3 is TGTGCCAGCAGCTTAGCGAGTAGCGGGACGGCCTACGAGCAGTACTTC.